What follows are 30 T cell receptor beta chains derived from one specimen sequenced in a study of graft-versus-host responses after intestinal transplantation. This table comes from immunoSEQ multiplex PCR, and its TCRdb copy is limited to in-frame clones, with some not included. The table includes 25,000 to 30,000 clones, approximately 90% detected once. Sequences were derived from PBMCs, sampled around 480 days after intestinal transplantation. The receptor source for this set is a human patient who received an intestinal transplant, so some T cells may come from the graft donor.

V is TRBV5-5 and J is TRBJ1-1; 8 nucleotides line up with TRBD1. CDR3 length equals 13 residues. The germline CDR1 and CDR2 sequences are SGHKS and YYEKEE (reference sequence). Trimming removed 1 base from V and 4 bases from J; junction bases left unmatched: 0. Here the CDR3 DNA reads TGTGCCAGCAGCTTGACAGGGGGCACTGAAGCTTTCTTT. Its translation: CASSLTGGTEAFF.

The J gene is TRBJ1-2, the V gene TRBV28; D gene unclear. Germline CDR1 reads MDHEN; CDR2 reads SYDVKM. The CDR3 covers 14 residues. V dropped 5 bases and J dropped 4 bases, with 14 bases sitting between them. The CDR3 nucleotides are TGTGCCAGCAGTGCCCGGACTGCCCTCTATGGCTACACCTTC. Residues: CASSARTALYGYTF.

This clone was seen once. This sequence joins TRBV2 and TRBJ1-2; D remains unclear. Looked up from germline, CDR1 is SNHLY and CDR2 is FYNNEI. V gave up 1 base and J gave up 5 bases, with 14 bases separating them. The CDR3 sequence is 15 residues long. CDR3 sequence reads: CASSEGPPGVYGYTF. As DNA, the CDR3 is TGTGCCAGCAGTGAAGGACCACCCGGTGTATATGGCTACACCTTC.

The chain links TRBV11-3 to TRBJ2-5; possibly TRBD1 for D (5 bases). TRBJ2-7 matches the DNA end more closely, so the J call is doubtful. The CDR3 sequence is 14 residues long. CDR1 is SGHNT and CDR2 is YENEEA in the germline V gene. For the CDR3, the DNA is TGTGCCAGCAGCTTAGTCAGGGTTGACTACGAGCAGTACTTC. The encoded protein is CASSLVRVDYEQYF.

The V and J genes are TRBV19 and TRBJ2-7, with D possibly TRBD2 on 5 matching bases. CDR1 LNHDA and CDR2 SQIVND come from the germline V gene (reference sequence). This CDR3 is 11 amino acids long. V dropped 10 bases and J dropped 2 bases, with 9 bases sitting between them. CDR3 protein: CATADTYEQYF. CDR3 nucleotide sequence: TGTGCCACAGCGGATACCTACGAGCAGTACTTC. The whole variable domain, remainder taken from reference TRBV19 and TRBJ2-7, is DGGITQSPKYLFRKEGQNVTLSCEQNLNHDAMYWYRQDPGQGLRLIYYSQIVNDFQKGDIAEGYSVSREKKESFPLTVTSAQKNPTAFYLCATADTYEQYFGPGTRLTVT.

The chain is built from TRBV11-3 and TRBJ2-2, with a tentative D call TRBD1 (5 bases). The CDR3 spans 17 residues. V was clipped by 5 bases and J by 2 bases, with 18 bases between them. Per germline, CDR1 SGHNT and CDR2 YENEEA. CDR3 nucleotide sequence: TGTGCCAGCAGCCTTTTCTTAGGGCAGGGTAACACCGGGGAGCTGTTTTTT. This gives the protein CASSLFLGQGNTGELFF.

This chain uses TRBV7-9 with TRBJ1-2; D not resolved. The CDR3 runs 12 residues. The ends were cut back, 6 bases at V and 1 base at J, with 6 bases in the middle. Germline V gene sequence: CDR1 SEHNR, CDR2 FQNEAQ (reference sequence). The CDR3 nucleotides are TGTGCCAGCAGGTCCGGTAACTATGGCTACACCTTC. It yields the protein CASRSGNYGYTF.

This sequence joins TRBV19 and TRBJ1-1, with D unresolved. This CDR3 spans 13 amino acids. Germline loops: CDR1 LNHDA, CDR2 SQIVND (reference sequence). V lost 4 bases and J lost 3, with 9 bases in between. The CDR3 is CASSREGYTEAFF. The CDR3 DNA follows: TGTGCCAGTAGTAGGGAGGGATACACTGAAGCTTTCTTT.

The chain carries TRBV30 and TRBJ1-4; D unresolved. The V gene's germline CDR1 is GTSNPN and CDR2 SVGIG (reference sequence). The CDR3 consists of 13 residues. The V end was cut by 0 bases, the J end by 5 bases, with 7 bases between. The CDR3 DNA is TGTGCCTGGAGTGTAGACGGGAATGAAAAACTGTTTTTT. Translation: CAWSVDGNEKLFF. Full variable domain (rest looked up from reference TRBV30 and TRBJ1-4): SQTIHQWPATLVQPVGSPLSLECTVEGTSNPNLYWYRQAAGRGLQLLFYSVGIGQISSEVPQNLSASRPQDRQFILSSKKLLLSDSGFYLCAWSVDGNEKLFFGSGTQLSVL.

J is TRBJ1-2 and V is TRBV6-5; D remains unclear. The CDR3 length is 14 residues. V gave up 0 bases and J gave up 6 bases, with 11 bases separating them. Germline CDR1 is MNHEY and CDR2 is SVGAGI. The CDR3 sequence: CASSYSGGDNGYTF. The CDR3 region has the DNA TGTGCCAGCAGTTACTCGGGTGGAGATAATGGCTACACCTTC.

This clone came up a few times. The chain uses TRBV5-4 and TRBJ2-2; maybe TRBD2 (7 bases). CDR1 is SGHNT, CDR2 YYREEE, per germline (reference sequence). Trimming left V 4 bases short and J 6 bases short, with 19 bases between. This CDR3 has 16 residues. The CDR3 is CASSQGGGARSGELFF. The CDR3 DNA reads as TGTGCCAGCAGCCAGGGAGGGGGGGCGCGATCCGGGGAGCTGTTTTTT.

The chain carries TRBV27 and TRBJ1-2; D gene ambiguous. Germline loops: CDR1 MNHEY, CDR2 SMNVEV (reference sequence). The length of the CDR3 is 13 residues. Trimming took 3 bases from V and 2 from J, leaving 7 bases between them. The CDR3 region is CASSFNSNYGYTF. The CDR3 nucleotides read TGTGCCAGCAGTTTTAACAGCAACTATGGCTACACCTTC.

The V gene is TRBV6-5, the J gene TRBJ2-7, with D uncertain. Trimming took 2 bases from V and 4 from J, leaving 12 bases between them. Germline lookup yields CDR1 MNHEY and CDR2 SVGAGI. The CDR3 is made up of 14 amino acids. CDR3: CASSYGQEGYEQYF. The CDR3 coding sequence is TGTGCCAGCAGTTACGGTCAGGAAGGGTACGAGCAGTACTTC.

The rearrangement uses TRBV30 and TRBJ1-5; D not certain. Between the trimmed V and J ends, which lost 3 bases and 1 base, there was a span of 4 bases. This CDR3 region has 12 residues. CDR1 and CDR2 from the germline V gene are GTSNPN and SVGIG (reference sequence). The CDR3 region is CAWSPSNQPQHF. CDR3 sequence (DNA): TGTGCCTGGAGCCCAAGCAATCAGCCCCAGCATTTT.

The chain uses TRBV11-2 and TRBJ2-7, with TRBD2 matching 8 bases. Germline values: CDR1 SGHAT, CDR2 FQNNGV. The ends lost 4 bases at V and 2 bases at J; junction bases unmatched: 4. This CDR3 has 14 residues. The CDR3 loop reads CASSWSSGTYEQYF. CDR3 in DNA: TGTGCCAGCAGCTGGAGTAGCGGGACCTACGAGCAGTACTTC.

For the CDR3, the DNA is TGTGCCAGCAGCTTTGGGGCAGGGAAAGAGACCCAGTACTTC. Translation: CASSFGAGKETQYF. The chain links TRBV7-8 to TRBJ2-5; perhaps TRBD1 as D (5 bases). CDR3 size: 14 residues. V was trimmed by 3 bases and J by 3 bases, leaving 11 bases between them. Germline CDR1 SGHVS, CDR2 FQNEAQ.

As for this clone: Other DNA sequences of this sample code for an identical CDR3. The gene calls are TRBV9 and TRBJ1-1, with 7 bases aligning to TRBD1. J was trimmed by 4 bases and V by 4 bases; bases with no gene match: 10. CDR3 size: 15 residues. CDR1 is SGDLS and CDR2 is YYNGEE in the germline V gene. CDR3 nucleotide sequence: TGTGCCAGCAGCACAGAACGGGACAGACGCACTGAAGCTTTCTTT. This translates into CASSTERDRRTEAFF.

The rearrangement joins TRBV4-1 to TRBJ1-3; the match to TRBD1 covers 8 bases. Unmatched junction bases numbered 9, after V lost 4 bases and J lost 1 base. Germline lookup yields CDR1 MGHRA and CDR2 YSYEKL. The CDR3 is made up of 17 amino acids. Written as DNA, the CDR3 is TGCGCCAGCAGCCCCCGGACAGGGCGAGCGTCTGGAAACACCATATATTTT. Protein: CASSPRTGRASGNTIYF.

J is TRBJ2-1 and V is TRBV11-2; 9 positions match TRBD2. The CDR3 consists of 14 residues. The germline gives CDR1 SGHAT, CDR2 FQNNGV. V shed 3 bases, J shed 7 bases, and the junction held 4 bases outside the gene matches. The CDR3 protein is CASSFSGRNNEQFF. For the CDR3, the DNA is TGTGCCAGCAGCTTTAGCGGGAGAAATAATGAGCAGTTCTTC.

This chain joins TRBV6-6 and TRBJ2-1; D is unclear. V was shortened by 6 bases and J by 0 bases, with 6 bases between the two germline ends. Germline CDR1 reads MNHNY; CDR2 reads SVGAGI (reference sequence). CDR3 length: 13 amino acids. In nucleotides, the CDR3 is TGTGCCAGCAGGTCTTCCTCCTACAATGAGCAGTTCTTC. Residues: CASRSSSYNEQFF.

The chain joins TRBV27 to TRBJ2-7; a possible D gene is TRBD2 (6 bases). CDR3 length: 14 residues. Germline CDR1 reads MNHEY; CDR2 reads SMNVEV (reference sequence). Trimming shortened V by 4 bases and J by 3 bases, and 13 bases separated the two germline ends. For the CDR3, the DNA is TGTGCCAGCAGTTACCGGGACGGGGGCTACGAGCAGTACTTC. This translates into CASSYRDGGYEQYF.

This clone has only a few counts. This chain joins TRBV27 and TRBJ1-3; 8 bases line up with TRBD1. This CDR3 comprises 15 residues. V lost 8 bases to trimming and J lost 0 bases; unmatched junction nucleotides: 6. Per the germline V gene, CDR1 is MNHEY and CDR2 is SMNVEV (reference sequence). The CDR3 coding sequence is TGTGCCAGCTGGGACAGGACATACTCTGGAAACACCATATATTTT. Its protein is CASWDRTYSGNTIYF.

The count of this clone is one. The rearrangement joins TRBV7-9 to TRBJ1-1, with D unresolved. Germline V lookup: CDR1 SEHNR, CDR2 FQNEAQ (reference sequence). Trimming took 6 bases from V and 6 from J, leaving 11 bases between them. This CDR3 has 12 residues. The DNA for the CDR3 is TGTGCCAGCAGTTTTTATTGGGCTGAAGCTTTCTTT. Its translation is CASSFYWAEAFF.

The CDR3 protein is CAWNEGGNTEAFF. CDR3 nucleotides: TGTGCCTGGAACGAGGGGGGGAACACTGAAGCTTTCTTT. V usage is TRBV30 and J usage is TRBJ1-1; tentative D call: TRBD1 (6 bases). Trimming left V 4 bases short and J 1 base short, with 10 bases between. The CDR3 extends over 13 amino acids. Germline assignment: CDR1 GTSNPN and CDR2 SVGIG (reference sequence).

This rearrangement joins TRBV19 to TRBJ2-7; 7 bases line up with TRBD1. Germline lookup yields CDR1 LNHDA and CDR2 SQIVND (reference sequence). The CDR3 totals 11 residues. With 4 bases clipped from V and 6 bases from J, the junction kept 0 bases outside the gene matches. The CDR3 nucleotides are TGTGCCAGTAGTACAGGGGGCGAGCAGTACTTC. Its translation: CASSTGGEQYF.

This clone appeared a single time. The chain recombines TRBV9 with TRBJ2-2, with 8 bases that match TRBD2. Germline values: CDR1 SGDLS, CDR2 YYNGEE. The length of the CDR3 is 15 residues. Trimming removed 4 bases from V and 1 base from J; junction bases left unmatched: 3. The DNA for the CDR3 is TGTGCCAGCAGCCCCCGGGGGGGGAACACCGGGGAGCTGTTTTTT. This encodes CASSPRGGNTGELFF.

The chain has TRBV5-1 and TRBJ1-5, with 8 nucleotides matching TRBD1. V trimming: 4 bases; J trimming: 5 bases; junction bases outside the gene matches: 8. The length of the CDR3 is 15 residues. The germline gives CDR1 SGHRS, CDR2 YFSETQ. The CDR3 region has the DNA TGCGCCAGCAGCCCCGGGGACAGGCCCTATCAGCCCCAGCATTTT. Its protein is CASSPGDRPYQPQHF.

In its sample, this clone was seen once. This chain connects TRBV29-1 to TRBJ2-7, with unresolved D. V gave up 6 bases and J gave up 3 bases, with 9 bases separating them. CDR1 and CDR2 from the germline V gene are SQVTM and ANQGSEA. The CDR3 totals 11 residues. The CDR3 region is CSVLDGYEQYF. In nucleotides, the CDR3 is TGCAGCGTCCTTGACGGCTACGAGCAGTACTTC.

The CDR3 is CASSRGQPKQETQYF. The CDR3 bases are TGTGCCAGCAGCCGGGGACAGCCAAAACAAGAGACCCAGTACTTC. The J gene is TRBJ2-5, the V gene TRBV7-9, with 7 bases matching TRBD1. The CDR3 is made up of 15 amino acids. In germline, CDR1 is SEHNR, CDR2 FQNEAQ (reference sequence). V lost 5 bases to trimming and J lost 2 bases; unmatched junction nucleotides: 8.

The gene calls are TRBV6-6 and TRBJ1-3, with 8 nucleotides matching TRBD1. Germline loops: CDR1 MNHNY, CDR2 SVGAGI (reference sequence). The J segment lost 4 bases and the V segment lost 6 bases, leaving 8 bases of the junction unmatched. This CDR3 region has 15 residues. CDR3 protein: CASSLGQGPGNTIYF. In DNA form, the CDR3 reads TGTGCCAGCAGCCTCGGACAGGGACCAGGAAACACCATATATTTT.